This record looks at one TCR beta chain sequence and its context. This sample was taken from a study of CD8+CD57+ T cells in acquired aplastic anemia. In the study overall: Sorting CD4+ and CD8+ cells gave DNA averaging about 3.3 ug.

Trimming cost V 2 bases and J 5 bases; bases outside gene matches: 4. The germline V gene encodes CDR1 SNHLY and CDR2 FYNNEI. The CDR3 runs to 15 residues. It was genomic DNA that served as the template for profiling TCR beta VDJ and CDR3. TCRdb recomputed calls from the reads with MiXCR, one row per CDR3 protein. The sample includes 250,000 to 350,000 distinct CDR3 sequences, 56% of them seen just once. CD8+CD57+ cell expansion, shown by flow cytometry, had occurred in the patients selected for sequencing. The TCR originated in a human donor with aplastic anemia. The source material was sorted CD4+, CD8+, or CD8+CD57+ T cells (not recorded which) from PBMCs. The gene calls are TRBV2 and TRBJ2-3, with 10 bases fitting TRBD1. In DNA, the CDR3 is TGTGCCAGCAGTGAATTTGGACAGGGGGTAGATACGCAGTATTTT. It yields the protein CASSEFGQGVDTQYF.